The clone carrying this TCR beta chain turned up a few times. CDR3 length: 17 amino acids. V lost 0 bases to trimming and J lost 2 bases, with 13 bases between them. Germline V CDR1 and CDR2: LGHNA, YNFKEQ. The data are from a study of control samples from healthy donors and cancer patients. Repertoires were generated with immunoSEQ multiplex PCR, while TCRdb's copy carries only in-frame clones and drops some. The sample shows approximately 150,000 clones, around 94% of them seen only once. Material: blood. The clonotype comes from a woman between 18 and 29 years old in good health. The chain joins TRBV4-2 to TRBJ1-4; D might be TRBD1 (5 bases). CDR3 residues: CASSQEARGFTNEKLFF. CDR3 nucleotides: TGTGCCAGCAGCCAAGAGGCGAGGGGCTTTACTAATGAAAAACTGTTTTTT.